Below, one T cell receptor beta chain is given with its context. This sample was taken from a study of technical replicates of blood from several donors. Generated by immunoSEQ multiplex PCR, the TCRdb table keeps only in-frame clones and is missing some. The sample yields 55,000 to 80,000 clones, roughly 98% seen once. Germline V gene sequence: CDR1 SGHRS, CDR2 YFSETQ. Between the trimmed V and J ends, which lost 4 bases and 4 bases, there was a span of 12 bases. The CDR3 consists of 14 residues. The clonotype comes from a human donor in good health. The chain recombines TRBV5-1 with TRBJ1-3; TRBD1 might be the D (6 bases). The sample comprised T cells isolated from PBMCs. CDR3 loop: CASSPTGSGNTIYF. The CDR3, as DNA: TGCGCCAGCAGCCCCACAGGGTCCGGAAACACCATATATTTT.